What follows describes a single TCR beta chain. The data originate from a study of cytomegalovirus exposure and HLA in healthy donors. The CDR3 loop spans 13 amino acids. The germline V and J ends were trimmed by 7 bases and 3 bases, with 15 bases remaining between them. Germline CDR1 is SQVTM and CDR2 is ANQGSEA. Both 60 Vbeta primers and 13 Jbeta primers went into the PCR. Assay: immunoSEQ multiplex PCR; the TCRdb copy retains only in-frame clones and omits some. Among 150,000 to 200,000 clones listed, roughly 85% were seen once. This clonotype was sampled from a woman in her 50s in good health and CMV-seronegative. Material: PBMCs. The chain recombines TRBV29-1 with TRBJ1-1; possible D gene TRBD1, 6 bases. CDR3 protein: CSDFKTGYTEAFF. CDR3 DNA: TGCAGCGACTTCAAGACAGGATACACTGAAGCTTTCTTT.